This T cell receptor (beta chain) was identified in a study of cytomegalovirus exposure and HLA in healthy donors (dated by TCRdb to 2016 to 2017). For context, the study as a whole: An earlier analysis of roughly 570 of the donors reported approximately 280 Gb of sequence data and 117 million unique TCR beta sequences obtained from about 179 million T cells. Genome-wide SNP genotypes for about three fifths of the 666 donors were used in a later genetic analysis, which treated that subset as a discovery cohort. Across approximately 400 genotyped donors of the cohort, an average of roughly 250,000 unique TCR beta nucleotide sequences per donor were sequenced, and 15% to 20% of those sequences were non-productive. An early release that covered fewer than 800 HLA-typed donors contained approximately 300 gigabases of sequencing data and 85 million to 100 million unique TCR sequences. The genetic ancestry cluster associated with self-reported Caucasian donors included 65% to 90% of the 398 genotyped donors. In addition to the first cohort of roughly 670 subjects, a separate validation cohort of approximately 130 different subjects was used. To predict cytomegalovirus infection status, the study brought together high-throughput TCR immunosequencing, statistical association of individual TCRs with disease status, and machine learning. In the later analysis, no new phenotypic data were used to find candidate immune exposures; instead, reliance was placed on TCR beta sequences and their occurrence across donors. Using immunosequencing, the study profiled T cell repertoires from 640 or so subjects and related those repertoires to cytomegalovirus serostatus. Class I and class II HLA loci were covered by the typing at four-digit resolution. Typing coverage varied by locus: about 620-640 donors for A, B, C, DRB1 and DQB1; around 560 for DQA1; more than 600 for DPA1; under 490 for DPB1. All discovery cohort repertoires had been generated on a single sequencing platform. Donor age, sex, ethnicity and CMV serostatus were compiled alongside the repertoire data. A later analysis re-examined previously published TCR beta repertoires from roughly 650 donors and added high-resolution HLA genotyping to investigate patterns of TCR occurrence. Because of strong linkage in the cohort, four or five DR-DQ haplotypes were treated as single units for association and clustering. To decide whether each TCR beta V gene segment behaved as functional or pseudogenic, an earlier analysis of fewer than 750 of the donors relied on high-throughput TCR beta sequencing. The study was designed to test whether signatures of past pathogen exposure could be identified by cataloging public T cell receptors.

The CDR3, from cysteine to phenylalanine, totals 17 residues. Only CDR3 DNA remains: 51 bases, in frame from the first base. The germline V gene gives CDR1 as MNHNS and CDR2 as SASEGT. V is trimmed back by 1 base and J by 5 bases, and the junction contains 9 bases that no gene match accounts for. Libraries were prepared through the immunoSEQ multiplex PCR assay. For the multiplex PCR, a mixture combining 60 forward primers for TCR Vbeta segments and 13 reverse primers for TCR Jbeta segments was used. The CDR3 region of rearranged TCR beta genes was amplified from genomic DNA with a multiplex PCR assay. On the Illumina HiSeq System, the amplified TCR beta libraries were sequenced as 87-base-pair reads. Per the source publication's procedure: A later analysis tallied roughly 76 million unique TCR beta chains across the 550 to 850 repertoires, and approximately 11 million of those chains were shared by two or more donors. To remove PCR and sequencing errors, raw reads were error-corrected and collapsed into unique sequences using a nearest-neighbor algorithm that merged closely related sequences. Alignment of CDR3 sequences to IMGT reference sequences was used to assign V, D and J gene segments. For a sequence to be retained, a match of at least six nucleotides to both a V gene segment and a J gene segment was required. Rearrangements were classified as productive when the CDR3 lacked stop codons and remained in frame with V and J, and all other rearrangements were classified as non-productive. CDR3 was defined according to IMGT convention as the region running from the second conserved V-encoded cysteine to the conserved J-encoded phenylalanine. The earlier analysis of 587 of the donors excluded sequences that lacked an unambiguous match to a single V gene segment. In an earlier analysis of about 590 of the donors, a V segment was called functional when productive rearrangements were above 56.7%, and segregating when the standard deviation between donors exceeded 5%. A statistical classification framework was built for diagnosing cytomegalovirus status from the catalog of TCR beta chain sequences. A later analysis assigned V and J genes by comparing TCR nucleotide sequences with IMGT/GENE-DB human TR gene sequences. Using the TCRdist pipeline, a later analysis assigned CDR3 sequences along with most-parsimonious VDJ recombination scenarios. A later analysis defined each TCR beta chain by its CDR3 amino acid sequence plus V-gene family, and excluded reads lacking a unique V-gene family. In a later analysis, 450 to 600 highly shared, low-generation-probability nucleotide sequences were removed to address suspected cross-contamination and a sequencing artifact. In a later analysis, a clonal expansion index was calculated for each public chain from normalized within-repertoire ranks of inferred template counts. A later analysis computed generation probabilities with a VDJ recombination model fitted to out-of-frame rearrangements, and checked the results against IGoR. A later analysis scored TCR-TCR, TCR-HLA and TCR-CMV co-occurrence with hypergeometric tests, applying a repertoire-size bias correction to TCR pairs. A later analysis estimated false discovery rates by permuting HLA or CMV assignments 20 times. In a later analysis, co-occurring TCRs were grouped using DBSCAN, and TCRdist sequence similarity was added for clustering within HLA-allele-positive subsets. Repertoires with fewer than 30,000 or more than 120,000 public chains, plus five repertoires with anomalous nucleotide sharing, were excluded from co-occurrence clustering. The source is immuneACCESS, and TCRdb retained only in-frame sequences with V and J called. Part of the clones is not carried over; for the studies checked, unresolved V genes explain less than half of this, and the remainder is unexplained. V and J calls and clone size are as listed in that table; D and trimming were resolved from the DNA. Across this sample there are approximately 170,000 clones, with more than 60% seen only once. The ten largest clonotypes hold about 2.9% of the sample.

The cohort was made up of approximately 700 healthy bone marrow donors. All cohort members were sampled while nominally healthy, although unrecorded immune exposures were likely present. The donor was CMV seronegative and belonged to the group of 352 seronegative cohort members. A peripheral blood sample was provided by each donor, and peripheral blood mononuclear cells were used for TCR beta sequencing. The Qiagen DNeasy Blood Extraction Kit was used to extract genomic DNA from the blood cell samples. In regard to this clone: The target of this receptor is not known. No base quality information exists; no much larger clone differs at one position.

Results and caveats for the whole study, not just this receptor: The study listed approximately 160 TCR beta chains as associated with cytomegalovirus. Seventeen rarely observed V segments, including chromosome 9 orphons, were excluded from the earlier analysis of about 610 of the donors because counts were too low. V-gene and J-gene trimming of TCR beta chains was associated with a missense DCLRE1C variant in a later genetic analysis, and the association was replicated in an independent cohort. Some IMGT-functional V segments, including TRBV6-2 and TRBV6-3, could not be distinguished by the 87-base-pair reads and were therefore excluded. According to a later analysis, parvovirus B19, influenza, CMV and Epstein-Barr virus appeared linked to several top co-occurrence clusters. At a false discovery rate of 0.05, a later analysis linked about 17,000 TCR beta sequences to specific HLA alleles. A further reported finding was that TCR beta sequences accurately predicted the HLA-A and HLA-B alleles for most subjects in the first cohort. Linkage disequilibrium might explain the correlated functional status among segregating V segments, but an unknown experimental factor could not be excluded. Strong co-occurrence of HLA alleles, especially DR and DQ, made assigning TCR associations to individual alleles difficult. A few of the identified cytomegalovirus-associated TCR beta chains were confirmed in vitro to be specific for cytomegalovirus antigens. Broadly in line with IMGT annotations, most TCR beta V segments showed up in productive rearrangements about 87% or about 30% of the time in an earlier analysis of approximately 600 of the donors. According to a later analysis, most CMV-associated TCR beta chains appeared to be HLA-restricted, and the HLA associations seemed to be driven largely by CMV exposure. In a later analysis, HLA-associated TCR beta chains were found to be more clonally expanded and to have lower generation probabilities than equally common non-associated chains. For the cohort, immune exposure information was limited to CMV serostatus. The presence/absence analyses assumed that sequencing depth was roughly uniform across donors, and that assumption may not be true. The classifier was reported to diagnose cytomegalovirus status with high specificity and sensitivity in both the original and validation cohorts. Compared with the 666-donor mean, donors in an Asian-associated ancestry cluster had fewer N-insertions in productive TCRs, according to a later genetic analysis. A group of highly shared sequence variants was considered likely to be a technical artifact of the sequencing pipeline. The authors suggested that the approach could potentially be generalized to other disease states and immunological phenotypes. In this cohort, only TCR beta chains were sequenced, and detectable features were limited by the absence of alpha or paired-chain data. According to a later analysis, TCR association rates differed among HLA loci, with DRB1 alleles showing the most associated TCRs and HLA-C alleles showing the fewest. Because some donors lacked HLA typing at each locus, the association tests relied only on the typed subset. Most TCR sequences were seen in very few donors, while some public TCRs were found in many individuals.

Recombination connected TRBV6-1 to TRBJ2-5, with 11 junctional bases fitting TRBD2. The specimen was PBMCs. The TCR was taken from a female donor in good health and CMV-seronegative. The DNA sequence follows: TGTGCCAGCAGTGAAGTGCTAGCGGGGGGTACCAGTGAGACCCAGTACTTC. It codes for CASSEVLAGGTSETQYF.